This record concerns one T cell receptor (beta chain) sequence. The antigen is undetermined. The germline V gene encodes CDR1 KGHSH and CDR2 LQKENI. The CDR3 is 14 amino acids. V was trimmed by 3 bases and J by 1 base, leaving 6 bases between them. These data come from a study of cytotoxic CD8 clonotypes in ibrutinib-treated CLL. Study-level findings and limits: Sampling time points were not equivalent between sustained-remission and progressing patients. While tracking circulating CD8+ T-cell counts, baseline clonality exceeded that of age-matched healthy donors.

Libraries were prepared by immunoSEQ multiplex PCR; TCRdb keeps only in-frame clonotypes and omits some of them. This sample carries about 15,000 clones, 52% of them seen once, and the ten largest clones take nearly 35%. The TCR beta libraries used approximately 2 micrograms of genomic DNA that came from cryopreserved PBMCs. The rearrangement joins TRBV18 to TRBJ1-4, with D possibly matching TRBD1 (5 bases). The material sequenced was PBMCs, taken at an approximately 25-month disease-progression time point, from a patient treated with ibrutinib. The receptor's source is a human donor with chronic lymphocytic leukemia. In nucleotides, the CDR3 is TGTGCCAGCTCACCGGGGGGAACTAATGAAAAACTGTTTTTT. It specifies CASSPGGTNEKLFF.